This TCR beta chain was sequenced for a study of blood T cell repertoires in COVID-19. The CDR3 length is 12 residues. V was trimmed by 3 bases and J by 8 bases, leaving 7 bases between them. As originally analysed: Scientists estimated how many nucleated cells there were by amplifying reference gene primers. Some clones are missing from TCRdb's copy, which holds only in-frame ones; the method was immunoSEQ multiplex PCR. That table supplies the V and J calls and clone size; D and trimming were determined from the DNA. The table includes some 80,000 clones, approximately 82% detected once. The specimen sequenced was peripheral blood. The J gene is TRBJ1-4, the V gene TRBV12-3 or TRBV12-4; D unclear. The clonotype originates from a woman aged 65 to 85 with acute or convalescent COVID-19. The CDR3 nucleotides are TGTGCCAGCAGTTTTGTGGGCGAAAAACTGTTTTTT. This gives the protein CASSFVGEKLFF.